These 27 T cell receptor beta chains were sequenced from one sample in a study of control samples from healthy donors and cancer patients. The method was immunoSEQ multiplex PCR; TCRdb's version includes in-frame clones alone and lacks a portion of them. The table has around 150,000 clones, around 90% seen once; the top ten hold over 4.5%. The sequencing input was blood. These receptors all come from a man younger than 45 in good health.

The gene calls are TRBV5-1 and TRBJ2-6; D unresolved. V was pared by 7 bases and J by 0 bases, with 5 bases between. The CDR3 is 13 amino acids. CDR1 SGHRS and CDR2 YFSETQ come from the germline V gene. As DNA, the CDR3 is TGCGCCAGCTCCTACTCTGGGGCCAACGTCCTGACTTTC. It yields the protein CASSYSGANVLTF.

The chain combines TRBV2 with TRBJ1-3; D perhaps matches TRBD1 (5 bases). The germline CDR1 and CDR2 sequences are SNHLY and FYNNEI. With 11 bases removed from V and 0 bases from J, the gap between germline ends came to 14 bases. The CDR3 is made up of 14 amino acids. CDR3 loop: CAAKTASSGNTIYF. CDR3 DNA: TGTGCCGCAAAGACAGCGTCCTCTGGAAACACCATATATTTT.

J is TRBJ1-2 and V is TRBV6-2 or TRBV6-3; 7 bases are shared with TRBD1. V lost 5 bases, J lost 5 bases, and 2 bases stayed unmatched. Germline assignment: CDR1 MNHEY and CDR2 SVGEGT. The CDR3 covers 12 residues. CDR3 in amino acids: CASSTTGYGYTF. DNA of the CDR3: TGTGCCAGCAGTACGACAGGGTATGGCTACACCTTC.

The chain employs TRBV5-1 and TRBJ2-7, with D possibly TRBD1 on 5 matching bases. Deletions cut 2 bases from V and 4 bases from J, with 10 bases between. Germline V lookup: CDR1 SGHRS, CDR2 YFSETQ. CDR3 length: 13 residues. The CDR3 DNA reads TGCGCCAGCAGCTTTGCGCAGGGTTACGAGCAGTACTTC. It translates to CASSFAQGYEQYF. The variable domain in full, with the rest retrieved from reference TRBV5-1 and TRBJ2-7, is KAGVTQTPRYLIKTRGQQVTLSCSPISGHRSVSWYQQTPGQGLQFLFEYFSETQRNKGNFPGRFSGRQFSNSRSEMNVSTLELGDSALYLCASSFAQGYEQYFGPGTRLTVT.

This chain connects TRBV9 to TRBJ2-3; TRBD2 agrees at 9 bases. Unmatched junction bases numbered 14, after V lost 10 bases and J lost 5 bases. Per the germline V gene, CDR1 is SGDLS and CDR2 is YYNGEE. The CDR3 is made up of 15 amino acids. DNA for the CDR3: TGTGCCCGCGGCGGGGGGGCAGGGGCTGGAGATACGCAGTATTTT. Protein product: CARGGGAGAGDTQYF.

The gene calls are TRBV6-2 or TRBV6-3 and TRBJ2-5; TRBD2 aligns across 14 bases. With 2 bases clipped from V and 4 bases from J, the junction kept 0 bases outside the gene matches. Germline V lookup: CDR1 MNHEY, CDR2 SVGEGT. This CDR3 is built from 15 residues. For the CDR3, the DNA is TGTGCCAGCAGTTACGGACTAGCGGGAGGAGAGACCCAGTACTTC. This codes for CASSYGLAGGETQYF.

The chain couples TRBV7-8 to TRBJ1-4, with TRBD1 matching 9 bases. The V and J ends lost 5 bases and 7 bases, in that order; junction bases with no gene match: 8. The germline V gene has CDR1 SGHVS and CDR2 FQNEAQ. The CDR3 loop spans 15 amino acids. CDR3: CASSPEDRGGEKLFF. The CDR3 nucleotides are TGTGCCAGCAGCCCCGAGGACAGGGGAGGTGAAAAACTGTTTTTT.

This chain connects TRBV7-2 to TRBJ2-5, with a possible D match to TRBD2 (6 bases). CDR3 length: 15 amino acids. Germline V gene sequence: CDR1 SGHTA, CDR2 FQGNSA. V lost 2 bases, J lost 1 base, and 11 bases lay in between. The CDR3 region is CASSLSGAGQETQYF. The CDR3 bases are TGTGCCAGCAGCTTAAGTGGAGCGGGCCAAGAGACCCAGTACTTC.

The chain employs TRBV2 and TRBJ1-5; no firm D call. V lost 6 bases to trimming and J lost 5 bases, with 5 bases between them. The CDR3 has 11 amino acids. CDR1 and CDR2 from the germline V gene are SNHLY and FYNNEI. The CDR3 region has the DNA TGTGCCAGCAGGTTTGATCAGCCCCAGCATTTT. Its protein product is CASRFDQPQHF.

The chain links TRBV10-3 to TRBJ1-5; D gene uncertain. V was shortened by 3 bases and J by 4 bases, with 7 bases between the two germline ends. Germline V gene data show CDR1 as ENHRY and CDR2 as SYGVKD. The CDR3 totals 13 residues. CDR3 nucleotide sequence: TGTGCCATCAGTGATTCGGCGAATCAGCCCCAGCATTTT. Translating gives CAISDSANQPQHF.

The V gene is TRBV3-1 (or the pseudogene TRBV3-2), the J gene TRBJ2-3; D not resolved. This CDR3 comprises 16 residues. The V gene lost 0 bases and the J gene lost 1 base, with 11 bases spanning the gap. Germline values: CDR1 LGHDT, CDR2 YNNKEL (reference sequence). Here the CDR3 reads CASSQDSARGTDTQYF. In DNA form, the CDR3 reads TGTGCCAGCAGCCAAGATTCGGCTAGAGGCACAGATACGCAGTATTTT.

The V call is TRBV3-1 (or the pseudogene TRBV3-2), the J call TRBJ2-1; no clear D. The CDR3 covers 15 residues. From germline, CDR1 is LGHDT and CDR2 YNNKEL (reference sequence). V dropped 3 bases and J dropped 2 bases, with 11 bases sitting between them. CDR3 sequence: CASSQPPNAYNEQFF. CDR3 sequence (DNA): TGTGCCAGCAGCCAGCCTCCCAACGCCTACAATGAGCAGTTCTTC.

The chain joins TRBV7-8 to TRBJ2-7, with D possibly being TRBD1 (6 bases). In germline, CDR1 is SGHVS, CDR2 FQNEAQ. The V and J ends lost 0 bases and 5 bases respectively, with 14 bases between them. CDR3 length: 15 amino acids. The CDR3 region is CASSLAPGALHEQYF. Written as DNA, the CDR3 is TGTGCCAGCAGCTTAGCCCCAGGGGCGTTGCACGAGCAGTACTTC. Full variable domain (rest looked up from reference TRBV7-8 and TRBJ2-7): GAGVSQSPRYKVAKRGQDVALRCDPISGHVSLFWYQQALGQGPEFLTYFQNEAQLDKSGLPSDRFFAERPEGSVSTLKIQRTQQEDSAVYLCASSLAPGALHEQYFGPGTRLTVT.

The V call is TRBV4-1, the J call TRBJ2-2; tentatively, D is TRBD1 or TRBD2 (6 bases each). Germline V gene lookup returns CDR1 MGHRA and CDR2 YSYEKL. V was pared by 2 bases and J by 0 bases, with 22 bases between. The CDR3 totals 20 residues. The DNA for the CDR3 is TGCGCCAGCAGCCAACCCTCCGGGACAAGGGGGGACCCGAACACCGGGGAGCTGTTTTTT. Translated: CASSQPSGTRGDPNTGELFF.

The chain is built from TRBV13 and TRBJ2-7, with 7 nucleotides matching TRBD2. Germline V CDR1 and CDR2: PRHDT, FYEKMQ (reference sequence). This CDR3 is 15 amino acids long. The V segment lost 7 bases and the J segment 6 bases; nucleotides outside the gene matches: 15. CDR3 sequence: CASTQLALSPPEQYF. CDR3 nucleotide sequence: TGTGCCAGCACCCAACTAGCGTTGAGTCCCCCCGAGCAGTACTTC.

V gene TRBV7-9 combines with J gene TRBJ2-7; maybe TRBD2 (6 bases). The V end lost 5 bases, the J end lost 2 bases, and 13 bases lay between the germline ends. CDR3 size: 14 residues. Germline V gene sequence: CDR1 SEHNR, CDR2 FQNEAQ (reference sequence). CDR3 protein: CASSPSGGPYEQYF. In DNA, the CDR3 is TGTGCCAGCAGCCCCAGCGGAGGGCCCTACGAGCAGTACTTC.

The CDR3 nucleotides read TGTGCCGCCTGGGAGAGCACAGATACGCAGTATTTT. Protein product: CAAWESTDTQYF. The genes are TRBV6-5 and TRBJ2-3, with a weak D call TRBD2 (5 bases). Germline values: CDR1 MNHEY, CDR2 SVGAGI. This CDR3 has 12 amino acids. V lost 11 bases and J 0 bases, leaving 9 bases between the germline ends.

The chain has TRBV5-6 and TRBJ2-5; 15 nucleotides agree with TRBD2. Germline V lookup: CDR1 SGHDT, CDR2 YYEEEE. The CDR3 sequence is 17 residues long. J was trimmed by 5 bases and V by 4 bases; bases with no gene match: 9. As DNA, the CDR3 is TGTGCCAGCAGCCCAGGGACTAGCGGGGGGAGGTGGGAGACCCAGTACTTC. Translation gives CASSPGTSGGRWETQYF.

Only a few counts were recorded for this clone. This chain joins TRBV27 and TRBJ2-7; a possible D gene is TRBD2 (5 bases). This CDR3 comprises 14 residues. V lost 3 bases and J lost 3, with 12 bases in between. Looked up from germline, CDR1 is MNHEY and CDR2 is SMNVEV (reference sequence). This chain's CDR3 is CASSLFGVGYEQYF. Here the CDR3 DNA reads TGTGCCAGCAGTTTGTTCGGGGTTGGCTACGAGCAGTACTTC.

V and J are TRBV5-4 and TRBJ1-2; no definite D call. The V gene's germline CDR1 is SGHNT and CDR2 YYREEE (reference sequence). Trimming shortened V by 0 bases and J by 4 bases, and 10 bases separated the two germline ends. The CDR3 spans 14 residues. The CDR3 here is CASSLGRDGYGYTF. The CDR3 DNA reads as TGTGCCAGCAGCTTGGGAAGAGATGGCTATGGCTACACCTTC.

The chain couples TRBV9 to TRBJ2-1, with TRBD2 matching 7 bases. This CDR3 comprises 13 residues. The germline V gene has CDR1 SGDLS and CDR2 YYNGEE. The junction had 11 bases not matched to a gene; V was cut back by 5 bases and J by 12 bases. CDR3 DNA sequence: TGTGCCAGCAGTTATGGGGCGGGGGTTGGGCAGTTCTTC. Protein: CASSYGAGVGQFF.

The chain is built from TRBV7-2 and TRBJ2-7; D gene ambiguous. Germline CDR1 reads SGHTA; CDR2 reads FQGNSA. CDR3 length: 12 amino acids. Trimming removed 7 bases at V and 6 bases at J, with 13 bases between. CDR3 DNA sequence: TGTGCCAGCACCGACGGCGCCGGCGAGCAGTACTTC. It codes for CASTDGAGEQYF.

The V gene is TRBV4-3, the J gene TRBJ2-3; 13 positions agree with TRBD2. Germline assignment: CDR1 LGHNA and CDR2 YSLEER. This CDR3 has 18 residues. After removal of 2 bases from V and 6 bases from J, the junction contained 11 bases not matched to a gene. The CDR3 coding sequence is TGCGCCAGCAGCCAACGAGTACTAGCGGGAGGGGAGACGGATACGCAGTATTTT. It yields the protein CASSQRVLAGGETDTQYF.

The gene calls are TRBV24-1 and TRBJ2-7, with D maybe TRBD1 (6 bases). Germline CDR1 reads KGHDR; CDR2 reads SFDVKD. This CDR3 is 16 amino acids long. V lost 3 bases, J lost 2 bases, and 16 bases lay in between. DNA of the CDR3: TGTGCCACCAGTGATCACCGGGACACAGGAACCTACGAGCAGTACTTC. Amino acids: CATSDHRDTGTYEQYF.

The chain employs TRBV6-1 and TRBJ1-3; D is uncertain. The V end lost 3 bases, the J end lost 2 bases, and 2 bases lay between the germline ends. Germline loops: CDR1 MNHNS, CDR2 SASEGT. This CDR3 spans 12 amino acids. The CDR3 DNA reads TGTGCCAGCAGTGAGGCTGGAAACACCATATATTTT. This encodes CASSEAGNTIYF.

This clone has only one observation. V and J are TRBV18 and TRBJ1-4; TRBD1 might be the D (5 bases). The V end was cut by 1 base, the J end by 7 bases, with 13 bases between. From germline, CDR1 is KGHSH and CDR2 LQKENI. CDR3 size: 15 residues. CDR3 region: CASSPRRADGEKLFF. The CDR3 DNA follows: TGTGCCAGCTCACCACGCAGGGCAGACGGTGAAAAACTGTTTTTT.

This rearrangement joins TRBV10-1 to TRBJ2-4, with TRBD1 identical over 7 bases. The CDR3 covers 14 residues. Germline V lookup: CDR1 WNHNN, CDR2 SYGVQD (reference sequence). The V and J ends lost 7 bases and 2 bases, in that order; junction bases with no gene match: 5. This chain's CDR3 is CASIRQGTKNIQYF. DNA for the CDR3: TGCGCCAGCATTCGACAGGGAACCAAAAACATTCAGTACTTC.